This section outlines one TCR beta chain sequence together with its context. Data came from immunoSEQ multiplex PCR; TCRdb stores just in-frame clones and leaves some out. Of some 170,000 clones listed, about 86% are singletons. The data were obtained in a study of blood T cell repertoires in COVID-19. The sample comprised peripheral blood. The receptor comes from a woman aged 70-85 years with COVID-19, enrolled during active disease.

The chain's CDR3 is CASSLGEETQYF. In nucleotides, the CDR3 is TGTGCCAGCAGCTTAGGAGAAGAGACCCAGTACTTC. The gene calls are TRBV7-6 and TRBJ2-5, with D unclear. CDR1 and CDR2 (germline): SGHVS, FNYEAQ. This CDR3 is built from 12 residues. V lost 1 base and J 3 bases, leaving 3 bases between the germline ends.